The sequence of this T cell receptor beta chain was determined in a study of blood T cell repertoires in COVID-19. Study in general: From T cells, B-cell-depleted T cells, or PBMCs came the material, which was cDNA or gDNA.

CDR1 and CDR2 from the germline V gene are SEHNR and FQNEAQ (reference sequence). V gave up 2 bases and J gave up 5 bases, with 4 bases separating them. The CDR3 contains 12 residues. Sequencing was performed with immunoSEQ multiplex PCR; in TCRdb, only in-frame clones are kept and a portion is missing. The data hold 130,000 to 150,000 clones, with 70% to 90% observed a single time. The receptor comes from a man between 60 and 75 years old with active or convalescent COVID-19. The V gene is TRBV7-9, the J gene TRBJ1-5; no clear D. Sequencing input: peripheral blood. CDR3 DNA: TGTGCCAGCAGCTTAATCGATCAGCCCCAGCATTTT. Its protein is CASSLIDQPQHF.